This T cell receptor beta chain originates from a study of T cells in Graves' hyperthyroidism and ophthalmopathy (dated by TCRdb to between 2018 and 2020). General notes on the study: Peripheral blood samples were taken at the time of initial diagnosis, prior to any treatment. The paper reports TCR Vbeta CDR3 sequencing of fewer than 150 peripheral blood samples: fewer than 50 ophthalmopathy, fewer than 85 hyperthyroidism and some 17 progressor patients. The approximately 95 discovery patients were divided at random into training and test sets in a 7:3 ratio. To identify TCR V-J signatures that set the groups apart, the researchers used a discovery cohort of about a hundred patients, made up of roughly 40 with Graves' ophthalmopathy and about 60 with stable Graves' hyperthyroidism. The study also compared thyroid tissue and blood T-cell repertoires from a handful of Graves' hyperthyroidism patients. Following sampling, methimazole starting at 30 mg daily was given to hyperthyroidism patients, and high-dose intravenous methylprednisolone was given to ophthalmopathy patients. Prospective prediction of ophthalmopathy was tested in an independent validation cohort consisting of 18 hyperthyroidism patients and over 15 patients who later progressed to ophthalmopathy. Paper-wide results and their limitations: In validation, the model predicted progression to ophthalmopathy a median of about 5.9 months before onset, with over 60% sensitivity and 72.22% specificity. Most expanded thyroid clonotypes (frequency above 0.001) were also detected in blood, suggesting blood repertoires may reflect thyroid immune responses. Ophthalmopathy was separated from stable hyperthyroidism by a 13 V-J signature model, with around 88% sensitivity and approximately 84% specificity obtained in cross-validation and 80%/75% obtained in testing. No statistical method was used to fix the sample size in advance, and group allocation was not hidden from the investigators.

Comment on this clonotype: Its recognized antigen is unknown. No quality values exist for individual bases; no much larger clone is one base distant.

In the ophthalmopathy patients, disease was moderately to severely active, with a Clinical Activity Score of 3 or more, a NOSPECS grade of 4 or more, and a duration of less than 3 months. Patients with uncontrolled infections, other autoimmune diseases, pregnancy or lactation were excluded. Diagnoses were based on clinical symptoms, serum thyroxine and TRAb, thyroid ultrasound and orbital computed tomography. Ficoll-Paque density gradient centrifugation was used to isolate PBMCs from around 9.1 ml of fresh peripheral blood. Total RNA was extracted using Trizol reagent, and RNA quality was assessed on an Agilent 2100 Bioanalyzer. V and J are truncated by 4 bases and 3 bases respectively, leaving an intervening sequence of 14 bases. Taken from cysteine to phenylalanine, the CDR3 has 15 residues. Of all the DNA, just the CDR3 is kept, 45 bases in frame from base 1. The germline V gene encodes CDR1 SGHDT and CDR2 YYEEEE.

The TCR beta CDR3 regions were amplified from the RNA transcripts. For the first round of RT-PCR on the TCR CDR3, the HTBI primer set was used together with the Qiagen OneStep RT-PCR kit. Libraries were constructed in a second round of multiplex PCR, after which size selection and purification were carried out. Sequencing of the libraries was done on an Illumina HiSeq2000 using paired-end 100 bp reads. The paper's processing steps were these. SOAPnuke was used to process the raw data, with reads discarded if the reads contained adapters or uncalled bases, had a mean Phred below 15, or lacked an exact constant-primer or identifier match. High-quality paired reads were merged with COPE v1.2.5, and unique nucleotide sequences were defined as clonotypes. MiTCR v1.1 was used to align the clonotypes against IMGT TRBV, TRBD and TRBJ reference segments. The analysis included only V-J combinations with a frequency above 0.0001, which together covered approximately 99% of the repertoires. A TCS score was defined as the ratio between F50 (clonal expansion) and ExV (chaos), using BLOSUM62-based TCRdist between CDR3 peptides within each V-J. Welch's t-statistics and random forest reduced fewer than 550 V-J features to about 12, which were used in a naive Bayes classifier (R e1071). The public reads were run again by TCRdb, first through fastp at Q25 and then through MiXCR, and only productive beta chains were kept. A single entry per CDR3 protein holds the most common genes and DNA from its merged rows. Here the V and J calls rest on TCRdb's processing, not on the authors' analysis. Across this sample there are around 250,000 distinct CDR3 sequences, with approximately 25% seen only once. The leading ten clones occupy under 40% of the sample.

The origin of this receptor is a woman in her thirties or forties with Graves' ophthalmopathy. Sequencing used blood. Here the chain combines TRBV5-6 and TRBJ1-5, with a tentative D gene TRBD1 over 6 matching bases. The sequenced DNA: TGTGCCAGCAGCCTTAGGGACACTTACAATCAGCCCCAGCATTTT. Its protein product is CASSLRDTYNQPQHF.